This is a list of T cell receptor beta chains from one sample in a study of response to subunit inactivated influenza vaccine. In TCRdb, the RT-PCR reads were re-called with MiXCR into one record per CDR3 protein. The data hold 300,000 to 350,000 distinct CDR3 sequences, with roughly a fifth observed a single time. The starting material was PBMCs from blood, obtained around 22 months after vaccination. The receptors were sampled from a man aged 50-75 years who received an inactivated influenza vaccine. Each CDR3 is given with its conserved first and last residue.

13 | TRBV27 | CASSFHRDDTQYF
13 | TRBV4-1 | CASSLDEYEKLFF
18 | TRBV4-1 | CASSQLLLRGGQNTEAFF
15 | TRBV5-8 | CASSLAPFSTEKLFF
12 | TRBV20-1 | CSASRGIQPQHF
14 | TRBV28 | CASSVLDPNYGYTF
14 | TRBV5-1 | CASSPARMNTEAFF
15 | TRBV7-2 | CASSLAGRLVDTQYF
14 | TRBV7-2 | CASSTQRGSYEQYF
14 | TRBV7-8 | CASSSRSGNYGYTF
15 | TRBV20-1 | CSASTRTGGFYEQYF
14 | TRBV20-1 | CSARPGTSLYEQYF
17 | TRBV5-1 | CASSGGGQDSSYNEQFF
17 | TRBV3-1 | CASSQDGTRRSTDTQYF
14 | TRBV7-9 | CASSFLGGSGELFF
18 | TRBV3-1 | CASSQETSARGSTDTQYF
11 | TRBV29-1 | CSALASAEQYF
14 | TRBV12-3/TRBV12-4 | CASSFTVSFYGYTF
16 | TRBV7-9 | CASSLTLQLVYNEQFF
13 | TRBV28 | CASSLTTTYGYTF
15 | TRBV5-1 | CASSLDSHSNQPQHF
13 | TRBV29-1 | CSVGGRLNEKLFF
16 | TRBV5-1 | CASSPTGQGAITEAFF
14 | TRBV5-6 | CASSLRQVNTEAFF
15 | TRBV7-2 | CASSLGRQGYSPLHF
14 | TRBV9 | CASGTHRDNTEAFF
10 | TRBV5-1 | CASSGPGQYF
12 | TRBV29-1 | CSVETPGRMEYF
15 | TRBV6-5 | CASSYRQGRNQPQHF
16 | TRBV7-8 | CASSSMFLNFYNEQFF
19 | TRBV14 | CASSLAPGRSHLGDSPLHF
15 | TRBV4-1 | CATRRLAGDTDTQYF
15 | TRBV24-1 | CATSDTRQGTDTQYF
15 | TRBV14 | CASSQSTSPVETQYF
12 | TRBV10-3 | CAIKSGADTQYF
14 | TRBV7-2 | CASKEQISNEKLFF
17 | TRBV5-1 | CASSSHRTGWDTDTQYF
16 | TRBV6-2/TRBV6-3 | CASSQGLAARQETQYF
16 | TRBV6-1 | CASSALTSAYTGELFF
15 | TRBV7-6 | CASSRDRGANEKLFF
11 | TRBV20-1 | CSVRRDQPQHF
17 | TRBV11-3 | CASSVWAGADRDGELFF
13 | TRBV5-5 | CASSYTGLSPLHF
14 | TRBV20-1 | CSARGMASSYEQYF
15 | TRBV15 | CATSRDTTGGDTQYF
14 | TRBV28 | CASSLGPSLQGKYF
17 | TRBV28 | CASRQGWMGVGNQPQHF
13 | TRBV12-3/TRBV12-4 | CASLTQGARGYTF
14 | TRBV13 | CASSAGRSTYEQYF
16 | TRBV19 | CASSFLSGAFYNEQFF
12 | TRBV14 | CASSQARIEAFF
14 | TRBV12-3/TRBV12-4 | CASSSGQKDQPQHF
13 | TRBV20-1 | CAKWVGRTDTQYF
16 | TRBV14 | CASSRTPGQITDTQYF
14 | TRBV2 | CASMTGTRRETQYF